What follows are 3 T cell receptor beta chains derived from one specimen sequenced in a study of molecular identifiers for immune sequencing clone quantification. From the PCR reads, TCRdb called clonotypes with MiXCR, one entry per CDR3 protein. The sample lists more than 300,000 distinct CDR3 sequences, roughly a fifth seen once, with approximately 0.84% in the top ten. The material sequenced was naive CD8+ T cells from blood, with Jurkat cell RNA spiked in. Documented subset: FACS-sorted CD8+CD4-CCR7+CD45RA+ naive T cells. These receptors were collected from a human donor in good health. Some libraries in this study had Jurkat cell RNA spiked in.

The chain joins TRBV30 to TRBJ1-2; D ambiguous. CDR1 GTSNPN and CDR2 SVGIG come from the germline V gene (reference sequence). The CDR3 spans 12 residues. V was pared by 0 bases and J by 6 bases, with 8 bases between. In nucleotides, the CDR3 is TGTGCCTGGAGTGTATACAGAGATGGCTACACCTTC. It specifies CAWSVYRDGYTF.

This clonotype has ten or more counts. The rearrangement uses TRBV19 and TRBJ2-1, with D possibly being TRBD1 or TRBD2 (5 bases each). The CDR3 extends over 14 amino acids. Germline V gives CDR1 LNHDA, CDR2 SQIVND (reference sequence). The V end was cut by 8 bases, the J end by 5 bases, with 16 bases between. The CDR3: CASSPGPLNNEQFF. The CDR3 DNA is TGTGCCAGTTCCCCGGGACCTTTGAACAATGAGCAGTTCTTC.

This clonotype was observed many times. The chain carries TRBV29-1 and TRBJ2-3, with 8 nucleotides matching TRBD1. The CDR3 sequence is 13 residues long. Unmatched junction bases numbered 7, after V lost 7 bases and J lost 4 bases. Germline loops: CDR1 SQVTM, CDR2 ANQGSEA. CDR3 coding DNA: TGCAGCGCCCACGTACAGGGGGCAGATACGCAGTATTTT. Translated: CSAHVQGADTQYF.